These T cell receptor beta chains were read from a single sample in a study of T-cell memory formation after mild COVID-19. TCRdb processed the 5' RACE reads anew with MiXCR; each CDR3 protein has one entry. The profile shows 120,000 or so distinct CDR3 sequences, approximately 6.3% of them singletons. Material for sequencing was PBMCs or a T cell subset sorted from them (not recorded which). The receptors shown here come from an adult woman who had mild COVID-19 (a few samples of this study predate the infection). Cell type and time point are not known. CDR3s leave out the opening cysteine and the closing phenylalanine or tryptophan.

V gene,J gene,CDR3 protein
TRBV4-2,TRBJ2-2,ASSQEFGGGAIGELF
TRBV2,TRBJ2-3,ASSAGFGGSGTDTQY
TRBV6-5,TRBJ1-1,ASRSGTGEAF
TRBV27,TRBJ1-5,ASSLSGGSNQPQH
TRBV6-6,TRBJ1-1,ASTPQGSNTEAF
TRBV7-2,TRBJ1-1,ASSPGGGSITEAF
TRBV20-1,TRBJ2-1,SVFDGGNEQF
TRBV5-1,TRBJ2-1,ASSAAPNEQF
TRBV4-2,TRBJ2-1,ASSQPIFQSSYNEQF
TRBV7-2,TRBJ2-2,ASSIAGSNTGELF
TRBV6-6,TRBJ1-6,ASKVIEYSPLH
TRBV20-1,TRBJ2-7,SAPTIAGPIYEQY
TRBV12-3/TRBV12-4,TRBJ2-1,ASSLQGYNEQF